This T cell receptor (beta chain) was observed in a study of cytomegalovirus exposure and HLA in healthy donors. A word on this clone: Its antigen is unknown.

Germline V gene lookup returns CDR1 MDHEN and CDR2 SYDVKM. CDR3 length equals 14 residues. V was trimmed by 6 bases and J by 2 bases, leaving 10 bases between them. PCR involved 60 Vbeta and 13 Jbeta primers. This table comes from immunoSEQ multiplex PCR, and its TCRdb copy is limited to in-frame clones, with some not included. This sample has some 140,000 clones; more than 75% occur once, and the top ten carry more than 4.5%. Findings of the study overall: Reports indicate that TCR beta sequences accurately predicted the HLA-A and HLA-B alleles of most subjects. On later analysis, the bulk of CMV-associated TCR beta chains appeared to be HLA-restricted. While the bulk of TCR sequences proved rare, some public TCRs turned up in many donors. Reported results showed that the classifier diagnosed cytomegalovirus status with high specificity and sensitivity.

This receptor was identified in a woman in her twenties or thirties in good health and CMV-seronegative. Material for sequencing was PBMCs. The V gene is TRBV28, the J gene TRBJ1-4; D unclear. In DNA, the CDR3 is TGTGCCAGCAGCGAGGGAAGCACTAATGAAAAACTGTTTTTT. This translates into CASSEGSTNEKLFF.